A selection of T cell receptor beta chains follows, all from one sample in a study of T cells after yellow fever vaccination. TCRdb itself ran the 5' RACE reads through MiXCR, one entry per CDR3 protein. The table records roughly 310,000 distinct CDR3 sequences, approximately 3.9% of them present only once. This material consisted of PBMCs, taken on the day of the yellow fever booster vaccination. All receptors derive from a young man who received the YFV17D yellow fever vaccine. The CDR3 runs from the conserved cysteine through the conserved F or W. The D gene is left open where the match is weak. Size is omitted from some rows. Given values are once, few, many or a class for expanded clones.

d_gene: .; v_gene: TRBV7-2; j_gene: TRBJ2-5; abundance: many; CDR3nt: TGTGCCAGCAGCTTAATTGGTTTAGGGGAGACCCAGTACTTC; CDR3aa: CASSLIGLGETQYF
d_gene: .; v_gene: TRBV4-3; j_gene: TRBJ2-2; abundance: .; CDR3nt: TGCGCCAGCAGCCAAGTCGGCCGGATGGGGGAGCTGTTTTTT; CDR3aa: CASSQVGRMGELFF
d_gene: .; v_gene: TRBV15; j_gene: TRBJ2-1; abundance: few; CDR3nt: TGTGCCACCAGCAAAGCGCCGACCCCTGTTAATGAGCAGTTCTTC; CDR3aa: CATSKAPTPVNEQFF
d_gene: .; v_gene: TRBV11-2; j_gene: TRBJ2-1; abundance: many; CDR3nt: TGTGCCAGCAGCTTAGATCTGGCCGCGGGTGAGCAGTTCTTC; CDR3aa: CASSLDLAAGEQFF
d_gene: .; v_gene: TRBV7-2; j_gene: TRBJ1-5; abundance: many; CDR3nt: TGTGCCAGCAGCCCCGGACGAGCACAGCCCCAGCATTTT; CDR3aa: CASSPGRAQPQHF
d_gene: .; v_gene: TRBV7-6; j_gene: TRBJ2-1; abundance: many; CDR3nt: TGTGCCAGCAGCTTGGAGGACAGTACTTACAATGAGCAGTTCTTC; CDR3aa: CASSLEDSTYNEQFF
d_gene: .; v_gene: TRBV20-1; j_gene: TRBJ2-7; abundance: many; CDR3nt: TGCAGCGCCGTGGGGACCACGAGCTCCTACGAGCAGTACTTC; CDR3aa: CSAVGTTSSYEQYF
d_gene: TRBD2; v_gene: TRBV3-1; j_gene: TRBJ2-3; abundance: .; CDR3nt: TGTGCCAGCAGCCGGGGACTAGCGGGGGGTACCTCCCCGGTTACGCAGTATTTT; CDR3aa: CASSRGLAGGTSPVTQYF
d_gene: .; v_gene: TRBV7-9; j_gene: TRBJ2-3; abundance: few; CDR3nt: TGTGCCAGCAGCTTAGAGGGGAGGCAGGCGGATACGCAGTATTTT; CDR3aa: CASSLEGRQADTQYF
d_gene: TRBD2; v_gene: TRBV7-2; j_gene: TRBJ2-3; abundance: many; CDR3nt: TGTGCCAGCAGCCCTAAAGCGGGGGGCCGCACAGATACGCAGTATTTT; CDR3aa: CASSPKAGGRTDTQYF
d_gene: .; v_gene: TRBV3-1; j_gene: TRBJ1-5; abundance: .; CDR3nt: TGTGCCAGCAGCCAAGCCGTAAATCAGCCCCAGCATTTT; CDR3aa: CASSQAVNQPQHF
d_gene: TRBD2; v_gene: TRBV20-1; j_gene: TRBJ2-5; abundance: many; CDR3nt: TGCAGTGCTGCGGGACTAGCGGGGGGAGCTCAAGAGACCCAGTACTTC; CDR3aa: CSAAGLAGGAQETQYF
d_gene: .; v_gene: TRBV7-9; j_gene: TRBJ2-5; abundance: few; CDR3nt: TGTGCCAGCAGCTTAGCGACAGCCCAAGAGACCCAGTACTTC; CDR3aa: CASSLATAQETQYF
d_gene: TRBD1; v_gene: TRBV7-2; j_gene: TRBJ1-3; abundance: .; CDR3nt: TGTGCCAGCAGCTTAGGAGACAGGGGAGCTGGAAACACCATATATTTT; CDR3aa: CASSLGDRGAGNTIYF
d_gene: .; v_gene: TRBV5-1; j_gene: TRBJ2-2; abundance: many; CDR3nt: TGCGCCAGCCGATTCTGGGGGGCAAGCACCGGGGAGCTGTTTTTT; CDR3aa: CASRFWGASTGELFF
d_gene: TRBD1; v_gene: TRBV7-2; j_gene: TRBJ1-2; abundance: many; CDR3nt: TGTGCCAGCAGCCTGGGACAGGGGGCCCACTATGGCTACACCTTC; CDR3aa: CASSLGQGAHYGYTF
d_gene: .; v_gene: TRBV19; j_gene: TRBJ2-7; abundance: once; CDR3nt: TGTGCCAGTAGTCCCCGCCGGGGTCAATTTTTATGGTCCTACGAGCAGTACTTC; CDR3aa: CASSPRRGQFLWSYEQYF
d_gene: .; v_gene: TRBV20-1; j_gene: TRBJ2-5; abundance: many; CDR3nt: TGCAGTGCGAGGGGGTCAGGGAGCGAGACCCAGTACTTC; CDR3aa: CSARGSGSETQYF
d_gene: .; v_gene: TRBV27; j_gene: TRBJ2-1; abundance: .; CDR3nt: TGTGCCAGCAGTTTCGGGACCCACAATGAGCAGTTCTTC; CDR3aa: CASSFGTHNEQFF
d_gene: TRBD2; v_gene: TRBV20-1; j_gene: TRBJ2-5; abundance: few; CDR3nt: TGCAGTGCTAACCGTCCAGCGGGGGACCAAGAGACCCAGTACTTC; CDR3aa: CSANRPAGDQETQYF
d_gene: .; v_gene: TRBV5-1; j_gene: TRBJ1-3; abundance: .; CDR3nt: TGCGCCAGCAGCTTTGATGGGTTCTCTGGAAACACCATATATTTT; CDR3aa: CASSFDGFSGNTIYF
d_gene: TRBD1; v_gene: TRBV7-6; j_gene: TRBJ2-5; abundance: many; CDR3nt: TGTGCCAGCAGCTCCCAACCCTCGACAGGGTATAAGGAGACCCAGTACTTC; CDR3aa: CASSSQPSTGYKETQYF
d_gene: .; v_gene: TRBV7-6; j_gene: TRBJ2-3; abundance: many; CDR3nt: TGTGCCAGCAGCTTAGATGCTAGCGACACAGATACGCAGTATTTT; CDR3aa: CASSLDASDTDTQYF
d_gene: .; v_gene: TRBV6-5; j_gene: TRBJ1-5; abundance: many; CDR3nt: TGTGCCAGCAGTTCCGGACAATCTCATAAGCCCCAGCATTTT; CDR3aa: CASSSGQSHKPQHF
d_gene: .; v_gene: TRBV5-1; j_gene: TRBJ1-2; abundance: many; CDR3nt: TGCGCCAGCAGCTTGGCCGGGACACCGGACTATGGCTACACCTTC; CDR3aa: CASSLAGTPDYGYTF
d_gene: .; v_gene: TRBV6-5; j_gene: TRBJ2-1; abundance: .; CDR3nt: TGTGCCACTCAGACCTTGAGTGGTCCCGGCTACAATGAGCAGTTCTTC; CDR3aa: CATQTLSGPGYNEQFF
d_gene: TRBD1; v_gene: TRBV3-1; j_gene: TRBJ2-7; abundance: many; CDR3nt: TGTGCCAGCAGCGTTGAACAGGGGTTGATCTCCTACGAGCAGTACTTC; CDR3aa: CASSVEQGLISYEQYF
d_gene: .; v_gene: TRBV29-1; j_gene: TRBJ2-3; abundance: .; CDR3nt: TGCAGCGTTGCGTACCTTAATAGCACAGATACGCAGTATTTT; CDR3aa: CSVAYLNSTDTQYF
d_gene: .; v_gene: TRBV20-1; j_gene: TRBJ1-4; abundance: .; CDR3nt: TGCAGTGCTAAACAGGGTGTAGATGAAAAACTGTTTTTT; CDR3aa: CSAKQGVDEKLFF
d_gene: .; v_gene: TRBV20-1; j_gene: TRBJ2-5; abundance: many; CDR3nt: TGCAGTGCATCAGGGACTGTACAAGAGACCCAGTACTTC; CDR3aa: CSASGTVQETQYF
d_gene: TRBD1; v_gene: TRBV30; j_gene: TRBJ2-7; abundance: .; CDR3nt: TGTGCCTGGAGCTTAGCCGGGACAGGCTACGAGCAGTACTTC; CDR3aa: CAWSLAGTGYEQYF
d_gene: .; v_gene: TRBV18; j_gene: TRBJ1-1; abundance: many; CDR3nt: TGTGCCAGCTCACCTACTGGGTTGGGCATGAACACTGAAGCTTTCTTT; CDR3aa: CASSPTGLGMNTEAFF